These 6 T cell receptor beta chains share one sample of origin, sequenced in a study of neoadjuvant anti-PD-1 for oral cavity cancer. Sequenced by immunoSEQ multiplex PCR; TCRdb stores in-frame clones only, minus some. The sample carries about 62,000 clones, more than 65% recorded once. This sample comprised PBMCs, obtained before nivolumab (anti-PD-1) treatment. The receptors were sampled from a person between 40 and 79 years old with oral cavity squamous cell carcinoma.

The genes are TRBV27 and TRBJ2-7, with TRBD2 matching 12 bases. The CDR3 extends over 16 amino acids. Germline CDR1 and CDR2: MNHEY and SMNVEV (reference sequence). The V segment lost 4 bases and the J segment 7 bases; nucleotides outside the gene matches: 11. The CDR3 spells CASSSTRTSGEGEQYF. The CDR3 DNA sequence: TGTGCCAGCAGTTCGACACGGACTAGCGGGGAGGGGGAGCAGTACTTC.

J is TRBJ1-6 and V is TRBV5-1; D is uncertain. CDR3 length equals 16 residues. From germline, CDR1 is SGHRS and CDR2 YFSETQ. V was trimmed by 0 bases and J by 1 base, leaving 8 bases between them. The CDR3 protein is CASSLGPGSYNSPLHF. Here the CDR3 DNA reads TGCGCCAGCAGCTTGGGTCCGGGGTCCTATAATTCACCCCTCCACTTT.

The genes are TRBV12-5 and TRBJ2-7, with D hard to call. The CDR3 is 11 amino acids. V gave up 6 bases and J gave up 7 bases, with 10 bases separating them. Germline V gives CDR1 LGHNT, CDR2 FRNRAP. CDR3 DNA: TGTGCTAGTGGCTCTCAATGGGAGCAGTACTTC. Amino acids: CASGSQWEQYF. The complete variable domain, with remaining parts taken from reference TRBV12-5 and TRBJ2-7, reads DARVTQTPRHKVTEMGQEVTMRCQPILGHNTVFWYRQTMMQGLELLAYFRNRAPLDDSGMPKDRFSAEMPDATLATLKIQPSEPRDSAVYFCASGSQWEQYFGPGTRLTVT.

This clone showed up just once. This chain uses TRBV5-1 with TRBJ2-3, with 11 bases aligning to TRBD2. The CDR3 is 14 residues long. CDR1 SGHRS and CDR2 YFSETQ come from the germline V gene. V gave up 4 bases and J gave up 5 bases; unmatched junction bases: 3. CDR3 amino acids: CASSLGTSGDTQYF. The CDR3 DNA is TGCGCCAGCAGCCTCGGGACTAGCGGAGATACGCAGTATTTT.

This clone was recorded once. The chain recombines TRBV6-5 with TRBJ1-5; 10 bases agree with TRBD1. This CDR3 spans 15 amino acids. After removal of 6 bases from V and 6 bases from J, the junction contained 8 bases not matched to a gene. Germline loops: CDR1 MNHEY, CDR2 SVGAGI. CDR3 in DNA: TGTGCCAGCAGAGGACGACAGGGGGCCGGTCAGCCCCAGCATTTT. Translated, it gives CASRGRQGAGQPQHF.

In this sample, this clone turned up once. CDR3 nucleotides: TGTGCCAGCAGCTCGGGGGTACCGGGGCCTAATCAGCCCCAGCATTTT. Its protein product is CASSSGVPGPNQPQHF. The rearrangement uses TRBV11-3 and TRBJ1-5; maybe TRBD1 (5 bases). The ends were cut back, 4 bases at V and 4 bases at J, with 17 bases in the middle. This CDR3 contains 16 residues. Germline-derived CDR1 and CDR2 are SGHNT and YENEEA.